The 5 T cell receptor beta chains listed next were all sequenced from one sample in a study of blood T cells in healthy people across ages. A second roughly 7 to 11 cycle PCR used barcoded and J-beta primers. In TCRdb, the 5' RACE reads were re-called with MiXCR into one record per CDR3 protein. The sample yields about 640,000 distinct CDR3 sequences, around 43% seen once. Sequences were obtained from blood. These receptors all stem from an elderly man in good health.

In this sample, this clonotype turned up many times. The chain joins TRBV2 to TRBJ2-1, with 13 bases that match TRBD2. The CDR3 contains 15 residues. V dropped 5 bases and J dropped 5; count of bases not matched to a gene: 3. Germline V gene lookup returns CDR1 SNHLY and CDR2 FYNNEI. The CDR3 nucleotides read TGTGCCAGCAGTACTAGCGGGAGGGGCAACAATGAGCAGTTCTTC. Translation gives CASSTSGRGNNEQFF.

The CDR3 region has the DNA TGTGCCAGCTCAGAAATCCGGACAGGGTTATATGAAAAACTGTTTTTT. This gives the protein CASSEIRTGLYEKLFF. The chain joins TRBV18 to TRBJ1-4, with 8 bases that match TRBD1. The ends lost 5 bases at V and 6 bases at J; junction bases unmatched: 11. The CDR3 runs 16 residues. The germline gives CDR1 KGHSH, CDR2 LQKENI.

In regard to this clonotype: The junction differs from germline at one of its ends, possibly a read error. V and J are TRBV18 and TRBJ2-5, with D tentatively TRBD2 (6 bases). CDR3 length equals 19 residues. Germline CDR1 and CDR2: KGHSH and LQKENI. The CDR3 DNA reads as TGTGTCAGCTCACCACCGGAATGGAGGGCAGGGACCGTAAAAGAGACCCAGTACTTC. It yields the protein CVSSPPEWRAGTVKETQYF. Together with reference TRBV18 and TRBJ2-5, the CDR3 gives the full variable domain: NAGVMQNPRHLVRRRGQEARLRCSPMKGHSHVYWYRQLPEEGLKFMVYLQKENIIDESGMPKERFSAEFPKEGPSILRIQQVVRGDSAAYFCVSSPPEWRAGTVKETQYFGPGTRLLVL.

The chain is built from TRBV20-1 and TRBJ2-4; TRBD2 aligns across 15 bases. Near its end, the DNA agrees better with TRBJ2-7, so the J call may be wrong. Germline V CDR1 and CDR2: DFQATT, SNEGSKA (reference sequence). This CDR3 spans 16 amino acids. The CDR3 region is CSAWTSGGAGSYEQYF. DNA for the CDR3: TGCAGTGCTTGGACTAGCGGGGGGGCGGGGTCCTACGAGCAGTACTTC.

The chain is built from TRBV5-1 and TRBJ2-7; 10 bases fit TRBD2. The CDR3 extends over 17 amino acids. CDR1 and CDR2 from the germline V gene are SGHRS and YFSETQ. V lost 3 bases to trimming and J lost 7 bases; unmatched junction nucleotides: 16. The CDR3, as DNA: TGCGCCAGCAGCTCAGCGGGGGGGCCGGCTGGAATGAATGAGCAGTACTTC. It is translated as CASSSAGGPAGMNEQYF.